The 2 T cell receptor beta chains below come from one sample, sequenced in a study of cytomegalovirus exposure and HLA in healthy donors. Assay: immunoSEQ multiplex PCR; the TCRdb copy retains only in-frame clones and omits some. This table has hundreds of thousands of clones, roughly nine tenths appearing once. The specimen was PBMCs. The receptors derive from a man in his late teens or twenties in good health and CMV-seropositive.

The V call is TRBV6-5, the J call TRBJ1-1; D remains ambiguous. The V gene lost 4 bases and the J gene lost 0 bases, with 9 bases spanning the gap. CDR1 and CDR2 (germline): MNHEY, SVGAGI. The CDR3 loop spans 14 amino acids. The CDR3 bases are TGTGCCAGCAGTTCGACGGATATGAACACTGAAGCTTTCTTT. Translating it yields CASSSTDMNTEAFF.

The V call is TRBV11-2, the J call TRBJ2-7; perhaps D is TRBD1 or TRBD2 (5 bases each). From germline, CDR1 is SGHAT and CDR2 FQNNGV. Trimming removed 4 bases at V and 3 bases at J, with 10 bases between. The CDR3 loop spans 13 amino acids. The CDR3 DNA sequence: TGTGCCAGCAGCTGGGGGAAAGTCTACGAGCAGTACTTC. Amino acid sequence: CASSWGKVYEQYF. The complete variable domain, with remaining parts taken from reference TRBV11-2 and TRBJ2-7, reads EAGVAQSPRYKIIEKRQSVAFWCNPISGHATLYWYQQILGQGPKLLIQFQNNGVVDDSQLPKDRFSAERLKGVDSTLKIQPAKLEDSAVYLCASSWGKVYEQYFGPGTRLTVT.